The present TCR beta chain was sequenced within a study of blood T cell repertoires in COVID-19 (dated by TCRdb to about 2020). For the study in its entirety: Samples covering the acute and convalescent phases of COVID-19 were provided by collaborators in the United States, Italy and Spain. The prospective study material was composed of cDNA or gDNA derived from T cells, B-cell-depleted T cells, or PBMCs. Subjects who had been exposed to COVID-19, were actively infected with it, or had recovered from it provided the deeply sampled blood TCRbeta repertoires that made up the dataset. The repertoires were released in a freely available public database meant as a resource for research on the immune response to SARS-CoV-2. Samples came from the ongoing ImmuneRACE study (first 160 participants) plus 1,254 subjects from 6 global collaborators. A de-identified subject ID, COVID-19 status, age in years and sex were almost always included in the sample metadata. Where available, HLA class I and class II types were taken from metadata supplied by the sample provider and were not determined by assay-based typing.

The study at large found these results: The amount of clinical and demographic metadata varied by source and participant and was provided uncurated.

The count of this clone is one. Its antigen remains undetermined. One base away there is no much larger clone; base qualities are not given. TCRbeta CDR3 regions were amplified from genomic DNA using the immunoSEQ Assay, a bias-controlled multiplex PCR. The paper's processing steps were these. The number of nucleated cells in each sample was estimated by amplification of reference gene primers within the assay. Sequence reads were collapsed and filtered to measure the absolute abundance of every unique TCRbeta CDR3 rearrangement. Productive Simpson clonality was computed per sample as the square root of Simpson's diversity index over productive rearrangements. Drawn from immuneACCESS, this table holds only the in-frame rearrangements with V and J called that TCRdb kept. Clones are partly lost; checked studies trace under half to an unresolved V gene and leave the rest unexplained. V, J and clone size reflect that table, while D and trimming were determined from the DNA. The sample yields 100,000 to 150,000 clones; more than 80% were counted once. 3.2% of the sample is in the top ten clones.

The V end gives up 4 bases and the J end 4 bases, leaving 8 bases in the junction not matched to a gene. The CDR3, cysteine through phenylalanine, is 15 amino acids long. Only the CDR3 DNA stays, 45 bases, in frame from base 1. CDR1 is given as SGHNT and CDR2 as YYREEE, both from the germline V gene (reference sequence). In Seattle, one collaborating source enrolled patients while the infection was active and tracked those patients longitudinally over the course of disease. The collaborating institutions used their own protocols to collect whole blood in K2EDTA tubes. For TCRbeta analysis, collaborators shipped samples in one of three forms: frozen whole blood, isolated PBMCs, or DNA extracted from either of those sample types.

The source material was peripheral blood. The sequence was collected from a woman aged 80 or over with COVID-19, enrolled during active disease. The chain employs TRBV5-4 and TRBJ2-7; 10 bases in the middle match TRBD1. The CDR3 reads as follows: CASSPGTGVRYEQYF. In nucleotide form, the sequence is TGTGCCAGCAGCCCTGGGACAGGGGTGAGATACGAGCAGTACTTC.